This TCR beta chain was recovered during a study of shared clonotypes between healthy human individuals. Trimming shortened V by 5 bases and J by 1 base, and 13 bases separated the two germline ends. Germline V gene data show CDR1 as SGHAT and CDR2 as FQNNGV. The CDR3 loop spans 15 amino acids. Study observations and caveats: A handful of donors shared roughly 5% of their naive CD4 clonotypes.

Comments on this clone: The antigen remains unidentified.

Methods used by the authors: Junction-only sequences without quality scores were provided by ImmunoSEQ, so filtering was different. Data came from immunoSEQ multiplex PCR; TCRdb stores just in-frame clones and leaves some out. V and J calls and clone size follow that table, whereas D and trimming were derived from the DNA. The table lists approximately 2.3 million clones, over 85% of them singletons. The V gene is TRBV11-2, the J gene TRBJ2-3; D may be TRBD2 (6 bases). Source material: naive CD4+ T cells from PBMCs. The subset was: CD45RA+ positively selected. The clonotype comes from a man aged 18 to 35 in good health. Some clones in this sample may be carry-over from other donors' samples. The CDR3 region has the DNA TGTGCCAGCAGCCACTGGAGGGCCCGCACAGATACGCAGTATTTT. Protein product: CASSHWRARTDTQYF.